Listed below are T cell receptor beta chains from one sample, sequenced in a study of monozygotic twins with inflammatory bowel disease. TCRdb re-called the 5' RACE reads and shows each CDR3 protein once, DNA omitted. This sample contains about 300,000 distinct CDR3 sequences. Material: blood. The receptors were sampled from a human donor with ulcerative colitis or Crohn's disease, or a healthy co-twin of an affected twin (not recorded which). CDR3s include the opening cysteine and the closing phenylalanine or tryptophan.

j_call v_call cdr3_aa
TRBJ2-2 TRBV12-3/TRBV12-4 CASSPFGAGELFF
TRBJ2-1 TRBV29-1 CSVGHRLAENNEQFF
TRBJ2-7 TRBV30 CAWSGVRSYEQYF
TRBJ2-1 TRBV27 CASHPRSYNEQFF
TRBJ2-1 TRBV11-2 CASSLSTSGRANEQFF
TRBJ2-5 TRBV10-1 CASSESRGGVETQYF
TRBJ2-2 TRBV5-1 CASRRQAMNTGELFF
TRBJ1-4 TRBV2 CASRVGSPGGEKLFF
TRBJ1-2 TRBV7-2 CASSLERGTGGYTF
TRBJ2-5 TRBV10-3 CAISETGRETQYF
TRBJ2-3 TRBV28 CASGKRGNTDTQYF
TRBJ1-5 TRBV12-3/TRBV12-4 CASRAGTGRGQPQHF
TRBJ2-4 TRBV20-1 CSASRLAGVGHVSKNIQYF
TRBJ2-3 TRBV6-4 CASSADSTDTQYF
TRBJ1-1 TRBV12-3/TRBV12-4 CASSLGGTTAFF
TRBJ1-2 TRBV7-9 CASSLGSSNYGYTF
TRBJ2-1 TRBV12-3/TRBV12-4 CASRPSSGQYEQFF
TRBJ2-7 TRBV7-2 CASSIPGGPYF
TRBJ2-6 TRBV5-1 CASSNGANVLTF
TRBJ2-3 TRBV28 CASTLTGSTDTQYF
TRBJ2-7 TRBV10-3 CAISPETGWYEQYF
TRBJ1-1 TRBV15 CATSRDRRLMNTEAFF
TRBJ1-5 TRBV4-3 CASSQDWGASNQPQHF
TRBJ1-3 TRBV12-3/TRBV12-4 CASTQMSSGNTIYF
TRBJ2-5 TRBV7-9 CASSPILGRHQETQYF
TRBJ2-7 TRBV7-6 CASSPTRLGEQYF
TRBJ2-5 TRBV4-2 CASSSDRGIETQYF
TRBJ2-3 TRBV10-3 CAISSVGTEVTDTQYF
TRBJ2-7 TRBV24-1 CATSDPDRYYEQYF
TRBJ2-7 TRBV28 CASTYTYSYEQYF
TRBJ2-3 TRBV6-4 CASSDSVRDTQYF
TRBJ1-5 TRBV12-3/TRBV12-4 CASSLSVGNQPQHF
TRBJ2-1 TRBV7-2 CASSPTGYNEQFF
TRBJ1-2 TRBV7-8 CASSLTLGVRGYTF
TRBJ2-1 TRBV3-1 CASSQDLTSGGRYNEQFF
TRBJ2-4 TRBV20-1 CSAGTSGRLGIQYF
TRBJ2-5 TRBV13 CASSIRSSGSWVAQYF
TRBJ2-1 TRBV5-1 CASSYTTGGSYNEQFF
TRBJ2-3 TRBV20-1 CSTVRAGGSDTQYF
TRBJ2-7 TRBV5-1 CASSLQGESYEQYF
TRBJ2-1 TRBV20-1 CSARSILAGDLYNEQFF
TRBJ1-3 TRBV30 CAWSPPNRGYGNTIYF
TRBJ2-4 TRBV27 CASSLQTGQGASRNIQYF
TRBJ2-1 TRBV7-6 CASSLHQGANEQFF